The 5 T cell receptor beta chains in this list originate from one sample, sequenced in a study of T cell changes during pregnancy in multiple sclerosis. Measured with immunoSEQ multiplex PCR; TCRdb has only the in-frame clones, and not every one. The sample carries fewer than 130,000 clones, approximately 93% recorded once. Sequencing was performed on peripheral blood, taken after pregnancy. These receptors were taken from a female donor with multiple sclerosis, enrolled in a pregnancy study.

The chain couples TRBV6-1 to TRBJ1-4; no clear D. Germline V gene sequence: CDR1 MNHNS, CDR2 SASEGT. The V gene lost 0 bases and the J gene lost 8 bases, with 13 bases spanning the gap. The CDR3 totals 15 residues. In nucleotides, the CDR3 is TGTGCCAGCAGTGAAGCGTGGCAGGCTGGGGAAAAACTGTTTTTT. Encoded protein: CASSEAWQAGEKLFF.

The chain joins TRBV5-1 to TRBJ1-4, with D perhaps TRBD1 (5 bases). The germline CDR1 and CDR2 sequences are SGHRS and YFSETQ. CDR3 length equals 15 residues. V was trimmed by 7 bases and J by 2 bases, leaving 15 bases between them. CDR3 bases: TGCGCCAGCCGAGAGGGGAGGGTGACTAATGAAAAACTGTTTTTT. Protein: CASREGRVTNEKLFF. Using reference TRBV5-1 and TRBJ1-4 for the parts outside the CDR3, the full variable domain is KAGVTQTPRYLIKTRGQQVTLSCSPISGHRSVSWYQQTPGQGLQFLFEYFSETQRNKGNFPGRFSGRQFSNSRSEMNVSTLELGDSALYLCASREGRVTNEKLFFGSGTQLSVL.

The chain employs TRBV7-3 and TRBJ2-1, with 11 bases matching TRBD2. Per the germline V gene, CDR1 is SGHTA and CDR2 is FQGTGA. This CDR3 comprises 15 residues. With V trimmed by 4 bases and J by 6 bases, 5 bases remained unmatched. The CDR3 nucleotides are TGTGCCAGCAGCTCCCCCGGGACTAGCGGCAATGAGCAGTTCTTC. Encoded protein: CASSSPGTSGNEQFF.

In nucleotides, the CDR3 is TGTGCCAGCAGCGGGGACATTAACTATGGCTACACCTTC. It specifies CASSGDINYGYTF. The genes are TRBV9 and TRBJ1-2, with D perhaps TRBD1 (6 bases). The V gene lost 3 bases and the J gene lost 1 base, with 7 bases spanning the gap. This CDR3 comprises 13 residues. Germline assignment: CDR1 SGDLS and CDR2 YYNGEE.

The DNA for the CDR3 is TGTGCCAGCAGCCCCCCCGGACAGGGGACCCACGAGCAGTACTTC. Its translation: CASSPPGQGTHEQYF. The chain recombines TRBV28 with TRBJ2-7; 9 bases are a match to TRBD1. CDR3 length: 15 amino acids. CDR1 MDHEN and CDR2 SYDVKM come from the germline V gene. J was trimmed by 5 bases and V by 6 bases; bases with no gene match: 11.